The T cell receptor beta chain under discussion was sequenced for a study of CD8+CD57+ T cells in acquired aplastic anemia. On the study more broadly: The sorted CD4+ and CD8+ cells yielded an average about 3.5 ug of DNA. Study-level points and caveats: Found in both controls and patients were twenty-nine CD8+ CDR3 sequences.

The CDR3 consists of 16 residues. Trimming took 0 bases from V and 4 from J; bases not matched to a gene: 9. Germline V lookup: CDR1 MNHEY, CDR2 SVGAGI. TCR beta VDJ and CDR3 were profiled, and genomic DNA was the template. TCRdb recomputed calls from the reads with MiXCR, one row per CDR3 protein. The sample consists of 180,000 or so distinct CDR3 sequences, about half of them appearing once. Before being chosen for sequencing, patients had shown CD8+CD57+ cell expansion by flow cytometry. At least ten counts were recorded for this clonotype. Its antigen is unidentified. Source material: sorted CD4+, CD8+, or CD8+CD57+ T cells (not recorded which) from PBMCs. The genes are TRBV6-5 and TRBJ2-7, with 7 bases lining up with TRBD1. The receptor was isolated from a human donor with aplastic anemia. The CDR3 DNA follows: TGTGCCAGCAGTTACTCGATCCCTAGGACAGGATACGAGCAGTACTTC. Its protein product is CASSYSIPRTGYEQYF.